The following is a T cell receptor (beta chain) sequence with its context. The data were obtained in a study of cytomegalovirus exposure and HLA in healthy donors. This CDR3 is 14 amino acids long. The V end was cut by 0 bases, the J end by 2 bases, with 9 bases between. Looked up from germline, CDR1 is SGDLS and CDR2 is YYNGEE. PCR primers comprised 60 Vbeta and 13 Jbeta primers. The repertoire was sequenced with immunoSEQ multiplex PCR; TCRdb's copy has only in-frame clones and lacks some. The sample comprises about 140,000 clones, 82% of which are singletons, and about 3.2% rests with the top ten. The clonotype originates from a man aged 18 to 30 in good health and CMV-seropositive. The sequencing input was PBMCs. The rearrangement links TRBV9 to TRBJ2-7; D possibly corresponds to TRBD2 (6 bases). The CDR3 DNA sequence: TGTGCCAGCAGCGTAGGTGGAGGGGCCTACGAGCAGTACTTC. It encodes CASSVGGGAYEQYF.